Presented here are 9 T cell receptor beta chains from one specimen sequenced in a study of blood T cell repertoires in COVID-19. Clones were sequenced by immunoSEQ multiplex PCR, and TCRdb holds only the in-frame ones, with some missing. The sample consists of more than 150,000 clones, approximately 87% of them appearing once. Material for sequencing was peripheral blood. The receptor set was obtained from a middle-aged man with active or convalescent COVID-19.

The genes are TRBV6-1 and TRBJ2-4; the D gene is possibly TRBD2 (5 bases). This CDR3 comprises 15 residues. Germline loops: CDR1 MNHNS, CDR2 SASEGT. The V gene lost 0 bases and the J gene lost 0 bases, with 6 bases spanning the gap. CDR3: CASSEAGLAKNIQYF. The CDR3 DNA reads TGTGCCAGCAGTGAAGCAGGACTAGCCAAAAACATTCAGTACTTC.

The gene calls are TRBV30 and TRBJ1-5; the D is unclear. Germline V gene lookup returns CDR1 GTSNPN and CDR2 SVGIG (reference sequence). CDR3 length: 15 amino acids. V lost 1 base and J 2 bases, leaving 12 bases between the germline ends. CDR3 in DNA: TGTGCCTGGAGTGAGGCCTGGCAGGGCAATCAGCCCCAGCATTTT. It translates to CAWSEAWQGNQPQHF.

The gene calls are TRBV6-1 and TRBJ1-3; D call uncertain. Germline loops: CDR1 MNHNS, CDR2 SASEGT. V was cut by 3 bases and J by 0 bases, with 12 bases left in between. CDR3 size: 16 residues. Here the CDR3 DNA reads TGTGCCAGCAGTGACATGCGTGTTCGCTCTGGAAACACCATATATTTT. As protein: CASSDMRVRSGNTIYF.

This sequence joins TRBV30 and TRBJ2-2, with D unclear. This CDR3 region has 14 residues. Looked up from germline, CDR1 is GTSNPN and CDR2 is SVGIG (reference sequence). Trimming stripped 0 bases from V and 2 bases from J, with 7 bases between. The CDR3 reads CAWSVSTNTGELFF. DNA for the CDR3: TGTGCCTGGAGTGTGTCCACAAACACCGGGGAGCTGTTTTTT.

The chain couples TRBV5-1 to TRBJ2-1; 11 nucleotides align to TRBD1. V was clipped by 0 bases and J by 1 base; unmatched bases: 9. Germline V gives CDR1 SGHRS, CDR2 YFSETQ. CDR3 length: 19 residues. The CDR3 bases are TGCGCCAGCAGCTTGGGAGTGGGGACAGGGGGTTCTTCCTACAATGAGCAGTTCTTC. The encoded protein is CASSLGVGTGGSSYNEQFF.

The chain joins TRBV7-9 to TRBJ2-1; 10 nucleotides match TRBD1. Germline lookup yields CDR1 SEHNR and CDR2 FQNEAQ (reference sequence). This CDR3 contains 16 residues. V lost 5 bases, J lost 5 bases, and 9 bases stayed unmatched. DNA of the CDR3: TGTGCCAGCAGCCCCCTGACAGGGGGCTTAAACAATGAGCAGTTCTTC. Amino acids: CASSPLTGGLNNEQFF.

V usage is TRBV28 and J usage is TRBJ1-2, with 10 bases identical to TRBD1. CDR1 is MDHEN, CDR2 SYDVKM, per germline. V shed 8 bases, J shed 4 bases, and the junction held 13 bases outside the gene matches. The CDR3 totals 16 residues. The CDR3 region has the DNA TGTGCCAGCTTACACTCCGGGACAGGGGACCCCTATGGCTACACCTTC. Translated, it gives CASLHSGTGDPYGYTF.

The rearrangement links TRBV5-1 to TRBJ1-2; TRBD1 agrees at 7 bases. The germline gives CDR1 SGHRS, CDR2 YFSETQ. V shed 4 bases, J shed 3 bases, and the junction held 6 bases outside the gene matches. CDR3 size: 14 residues. The DNA of the CDR3 is TGCGCCAGCAGCGCAGGGGGTGCCCACTATGGCTACACCTTC. Protein sequence: CASSAGGAHYGYTF.

This chain uses TRBV28 with TRBJ2-7; 7 nucleotides agree with TRBD1. The CDR3 extends over 15 amino acids. Germline loops: CDR1 MDHEN, CDR2 SYDVKM. V shed 8 bases, J shed 1 base, and the junction held 11 bases outside the gene matches. CDR3 in amino acids: CASRQGLWGSYEQYF. The CDR3 DNA follows: TGTGCCAGCCGACAGGGCCTCTGGGGGTCCTACGAGCAGTACTTC.